The T cell receptor beta chain described here comes from a study of T-cell reconstitution after alpha-beta-depleted transplantation in children. Study-level results: Newly generated T cells supplied most T-cell counts and diversity one year post-transplant. Recipient T cells and thymic progenitors that survived were the source of the high TCRbeta diversity seen at day 60 in some patients.

CDR3 length: 17 amino acids. Germline V gives CDR1 SGHDN, CDR2 FVKESK. V was shortened by 1 base and J by 2 bases, with 16 bases between the two germline ends. This clonotype was picked up a small number of times. Its antigen remains unidentified. This sample's TCRbeta library carried unique molecular identifier barcodes. TCRdb reprocessed the PCR reads with MiXCR, giving one entry per CDR3 protein. The sample lists 250,000 to 350,000 distinct CDR3 sequences, roughly 25% occurring once. This sequence joins TRBV14 and TRBJ2-3; D not certain. The sample consisted of PBMCs, mostly from graft donor cells, taken 180 days after TCRalphabeta/CD19-depleted stem cell transplant. The receptor's source is a male patient between 5 and 17 years old who had a stem cell transplant for acute lymphoblastic leukemia, so the T cells may come from the graft donor. The CDR3 coding sequence is TGTGCCAGCAGCCAAGGGACCCTTGAGGATTACACAGATACGCAGTATTTT. The encoded protein is CASSQGTLEDYTDTQYF.